Below are 32 T cell receptor beta chains sequenced from a single sample in a study of CD8+CD57+ T cells in acquired aplastic anemia. TCR beta VDJ and CDR3 were profiled, and genomic DNA was the template. MiXCR, run by TCRdb on the reads, gives a single entry per CDR3 protein. The sample contains about 190,000 distinct CDR3 sequences, around three fifths of which appear only once. The sample comprised sorted CD4+, CD8+, or CD8+CD57+ T cells (not recorded which) from PBMCs. All receptors derive from a human donor with severe aplastic anemia or a healthy control (not recorded which).

Notes on this clonotype: The junction shows a germline mismatch at one end, possibly a read error. The chain recombines TRBV7-9 with TRBJ2-7, with D unclear. The CDR3 totals 14 residues. Germline V CDR1 and CDR2: SEHNR, FQNEAQ (reference sequence). The CDR3 DNA reads as TGCGCCAGCAGCCAAGTTAGCCCCGGGTACGAGCAGTACTTC. It is translated as CASSQVSPGYEQYF. The variable domain in full, completed from reference TRBV7-9 and TRBJ2-7, reads DTGVSQNPRHKITKRGQNVTFRCDPISEHNRLYWYRQTLGQGPEFLTYFQNEAQLEKSRLLSDRFSAERPKGSFSTLEIQRTEQGDSAMYLCASSQVSPGYEQYFGPGTRLTVT.

V is TRBV7-8 and J is TRBJ1-1; a possible D gene is TRBD1 (6 bases). CDR1 and CDR2 from the germline V gene are SGHVS and FQNEAQ. Trimming stripped 4 bases from V and 3 bases from J, with 12 bases between. The CDR3 totals 14 residues. The CDR3 sequence: CASSSRQVDTEAFF. The CDR3 nucleotides are TGTGCCAGCAGCTCCCGACAGGTGGACACTGAAGCTTTCTTT.

This clonotype was picked up a small number of times. The rearrangement uses TRBV7-6 and TRBJ2-5; D is possibly TRBD1 or TRBD2 (8 bases each). The CDR3 runs 17 residues. V gave up 5 bases and J gave up 2 bases, with 21 bases separating them. Germline V gives CDR1 SGHVS, CDR2 FNYEAQ. The CDR3 sequence: CASSTQGGGTGQETQYF. The CDR3 nucleotides read TGTGCCAGCAGCACCCAAGGCGGGGGGACAGGACAAGAGACCCAGTACTTC.

The chain recombines TRBV7-3 with TRBJ2-1, with unresolved D. V shed 0 bases and J shed 8 bases, with 11 bases lying between them. CDR1 is SGHTA, CDR2 FQGTGA, per germline. The CDR3 loop spans 14 amino acids. The CDR3 sequence is CASSLTHGLDEQFF. The CDR3, as DNA: TGTGCCAGCAGCTTAACTCACGGGCTCGATGAGCAGTTCTTC.

V usage is TRBV7-2 and J usage is TRBJ2-5; unclear D gene. The CDR3 is made up of 14 amino acids. Per germline, CDR1 SGHTA and CDR2 FQGNSA. Trimming stripped 5 bases from V and 2 bases from J, with 12 bases between. The CDR3 DNA is TGTGCCAGCAGCCGTATATTAGGACAAGAGACCCAGTACTTC. Residues: CASSRILGQETQYF.

This clonotype appeared many times. The rearrangement uses TRBV19 and TRBJ1-2; D might be TRBD1 (6 bases). CDR1 LNHDA and CDR2 SQIVND come from the germline V gene (reference sequence). V lost 6 bases to trimming and J lost 5 bases, with 19 bases between them. This CDR3 comprises 15 residues. DNA of the CDR3: TGTGCCAGTAGGAATCTACAGGGTCGGAGTTATGGCTACACCTTC. This sequence encodes CASRNLQGRSYGYTF.

This clonotype was picked up a small number of times. The gene calls are TRBV7-6 and TRBJ2-7; 8 nucleotides match TRBD1. From germline, CDR1 is SGHVS and CDR2 FNYEAQ. V was pared by 10 bases and J by 2 bases, with 4 bases of the junction left unmatched. This CDR3 is built from 12 residues. CDR3: CATGQGTYEQYF. The CDR3 coding sequence is TGTGCCACAGGACAGGGTACCTACGAGCAGTACTTC.

A single count supports this clonotype. This chain uses TRBV20-1 with TRBJ2-7; 8 bases align to TRBD2. V shed 2 bases and J 4 bases; nucleotides not matched to a gene: 4. The CDR3 has 13 amino acids. CDR1 is DFQATT and CDR2 is SNEGSKA in the germline V gene (reference sequence). CDR3 sequence (DNA): TGCAGTGCTAGAACCGGGAGGGGGTACGAGCAGTACTTC. Its translation: CSARTGRGYEQYF.

The V and J genes are TRBV2 and TRBJ1-2; 7 nucleotides agree with TRBD1. V was clipped by 7 bases and J by 3 bases; unmatched bases: 8. The germline V gene has CDR1 SNHLY and CDR2 FYNNEI. The CDR3 is 14 residues long. CDR3 coding DNA: TGTGCCAGCATGTTTGCAGGGGGGTACTATGGCTACACCTTC. Translated, it gives CASMFAGGYYGYTF.

This clonotype was seen a handful of times. The chain uses TRBV28 and TRBJ2-2, with 7 bases that match TRBD1. CDR1 is MDHEN, CDR2 SYDVKM, per germline. V lost 7 bases to trimming and J lost 1 base; unmatched junction nucleotides: 3. The CDR3 is 14 residues long. CDR3 loop: CASMDRWNTGELFF. The DNA for the CDR3 is TGTGCCAGCATGGACAGGTGGAACACCGGGGAGCTGTTTTTT.

The genes are TRBV10-3 and TRBJ1-2, with D maybe TRBD1 (5 bases). CDR1 and CDR2 (germline): ENHRY, SYGVKD. The length of the CDR3 is 12 residues. The V end lost 8 bases, the J end lost 2 bases, and 9 bases lay between the germline ends. For the CDR3, the DNA is TGTGCCATCGGGACGGCGAACTATGGCTACACCTTC. Translating it yields CAIGTANYGYTF.

This clonotype was seen repeatedly, ten times or more. Here the CDR3 reads CASSGLSSYNEQFF. The CDR3 region has the DNA TGTGCCAGTTCGGGACTGAGCTCCTACAATGAGCAGTTCTTC. The chain links TRBV5-4 to TRBJ2-1; maybe TRBD2 (6 bases). V was cut by 8 bases and J by 0 bases, with 12 bases left in between. Germline CDR1 and CDR2: SGHNT and YYREEE (reference sequence). The CDR3 runs 14 residues.

The chain combines TRBV6-1 with TRBJ1-6, with TRBD1 matching over 7 bases. The ends lost 9 bases at V and 8 bases at J; junction bases unmatched: 7. Germline values: CDR1 MNHNS, CDR2 SASEGT. The CDR3 consists of 13 residues. Written as DNA, the CDR3 is TGTGCCAGTAGCACAGGGGAGGATTCACCCCTCCACTTT. The encoded protein is CASSTGEDSPLHF.

The V call is TRBV10-2, the J call TRBJ2-7, with TRBD2 matching over 7 bases. The V and J ends lost 2 bases and 6 bases, in that order; junction bases with no gene match: 7. The CDR3 totals 14 residues. Germline V lookup: CDR1 WSHSY, CDR2 SAAADI. The DNA of the CDR3 is TGCGCCAGCAGTGAGATCGGACTAGTTGGCGAGCAGTACTTC. The encoded protein is CASSEIGLVGEQYF.

The sample holds many counts of this clonotype. V gene TRBV27 combines with J gene TRBJ2-7; D may be TRBD2 (5 bases). The germline CDR1 and CDR2 sequences are MNHEY and SMNVEV (reference sequence). V was trimmed by 4 bases and J by 1 base, leaving 11 bases between them. CDR3 length equals 14 residues. This CDR3 is CASSYGITSYEQYF. CDR3 sequence (DNA): TGTGCCAGCAGTTACGGGATAACATCCTACGAGCAGTACTTC.

The CDR3 DNA follows: TGCAGTGCTAGAGAGGGGGTGTCAGGGGAAAAACTGTTTTTT. Amino acid sequence: CSAREGVSGEKLFF. V is TRBV20-1 and J is TRBJ1-4; tentative D call: TRBD1 (5 bases). This CDR3 spans 14 amino acids. V dropped 0 bases and J dropped 8 bases, with 13 bases sitting between them. Germline assignment: CDR1 DFQATT and CDR2 SNEGSKA (reference sequence).

The chain links TRBV29-1 to TRBJ1-6; D uncertain. The CDR3 has 16 residues. CDR1 is SQVTM and CDR2 is ANQGSEA in the germline V gene. V shed 8 bases and J shed 8 bases, with 25 bases lying between them. The CDR3, as DNA: TGCAGCTTAGAACGTTTTGACCCTGATGGGTATTCACCCCTCCACTTT. As protein: CSLERFDPDGYSPLHF. Full variable domain (rest looked up from reference TRBV29-1 and TRBJ1-6): SAVISQKPSRDICQRGTSLTIQCQVDSQVTMMFWYRQQPGQSLTLIATANQGSEATYESGFVIDKFPISRPNLTFSTLTVSNMSPEDSSIYLCSLERFDPDGYSPLHFGNGTRLTVT.

This clonotype was seen ten or more times. The V call is TRBV24-1, the J call TRBJ2-3; D unclear. V lost 0 bases to trimming and J lost 0 bases, with 6 bases between them. Germline loops: CDR1 KGHDR, CDR2 SFDVKD. The CDR3 runs to 15 residues. In DNA form, the CDR3 reads TGTGCCACCAGTGATTTGCATTGGAGCACAGATACGCAGTATTTT. Its protein product is CATSDLHWSTDTQYF.

This sequence joins TRBV29-1 and TRBJ1-2; D unresolved. CDR3 length equals 11 residues. Deletions cut 6 bases from V and 7 bases from J, with 12 bases between. Germline V gene sequence: CDR1 SQVTM, CDR2 ANQGSEA. The CDR3 DNA reads as TGCAGCGTGGACGGTTCGGGTGGCTACACCTTC. It translates to CSVDGSGGYTF.

CDR3 in amino acids: CASSAQFTANTEAFF. The CDR3 bases are TGTGCCAGTAGTGCCCAATTCACAGCGAACACTGAAGCTTTCTTT. The chain is built from TRBV19 and TRBJ1-1; D not certain. The V end was cut by 5 bases, the J end by 1 base, with 14 bases between. Germline V gives CDR1 LNHDA, CDR2 SQIVND (reference sequence). The CDR3 consists of 15 residues.

CDR3 sequence (DNA): TGTGCCACCAGTGACCCCGGGACAGGGAAGTACGAGCAGTACTTC. Translation gives CATSDPGTGKYEQYF. The rearrangement links TRBV24-1 to TRBJ2-7; 9 bases fit TRBD1. This CDR3 spans 15 amino acids. In germline, CDR1 is KGHDR, CDR2 SFDVKD. V lost 4 bases and J lost 4; bases outside the gene matches: 7.

This chain uses TRBV9 with TRBJ1-1, with D perhaps TRBD1 (6 bases). V lost 4 bases, J lost 5 bases, and 18 bases lay in between. The V gene's germline CDR1 is SGDLS and CDR2 YYNGEE. This CDR3 comprises 15 residues. CDR3 bases: TGTGCCAGCAGCCCAGGGGTCCCCGGACGGACTGAAGCTTTCTTT. Its translation: CASSPGVPGRTEAFF.

A remark on this clonotype: This clone may be a read error of a much larger clone one base away. The J gene is TRBJ2-1, the V gene TRBV4-1; 7 bases map to TRBD2. Germline V gene data show CDR1 as MGHRA and CDR2 as YSYEKL. V shed 4 bases, J shed 8 bases, and the junction held 11 bases outside the gene matches. The CDR3 loop spans 15 amino acids. The CDR3 sequence: CASSLLAGEYDEQFF. In DNA, the CDR3 is TGCGCCAGCAGCCTCCTGGCGGGGGAATACGATGAGCAGTTCTTC.

This chain joins TRBV7-9 and TRBJ2-1, with D perhaps matching TRBD1 (6 bases). V was shortened by 4 bases and J by 3 bases, with 13 bases between the two germline ends. This CDR3 is 15 amino acids long. Germline assignment: CDR1 SEHNR and CDR2 FQNEAQ (reference sequence). This CDR3 is CASSSPGVSYNEQFF. For the CDR3, the DNA is TGTGCCAGCAGCTCCCCAGGGGTGAGCTACAATGAGCAGTTCTTC.

V and J are TRBV20-1 and TRBJ2-5, with D perhaps assigned TRBD1 or TRBD2 (5 bases each). Germline V gives CDR1 DFQATT, CDR2 SNEGSKA (reference sequence). CDR3 length: 14 amino acids. Trimming cost V 0 bases and J 5 bases, with 13 bases left between them. The DNA of the CDR3 is TGCAGTGCTAGAGATCCAGGGAGCGGTGAGACCCAGTACTTC. This translates into CSARDPGSGETQYF.

This chain joins TRBV7-3 and TRBJ1-1; D is undetermined. Trimming stripped 1 base from V and 11 bases from J, with 11 bases between. The CDR3 runs to 12 residues. The germline V gene has CDR1 SGHTA and CDR2 FQGTGA. CDR3 amino acids: CASSLNGFPAFF. The CDR3 coding sequence is TGTGCCAGCAGCTTAAATGGGTTCCCGGCTTTCTTT. The whole variable domain, filled in from reference TRBV7-3 and TRBJ1-1, reads GAGVSQTPSNKVTEKGKYVELRCDPISGHTALYWYRQSLGQGPEFLIYFQGTGAADDSGLPNDRFFAVRPEGSVSTLKIQRTERGDSAVYLCASSLNGFPAFFGQGTRLTVV.

The V call is TRBV2, the J call TRBJ1-6, with TRBD1 matching over 8 bases. In germline, CDR1 is SNHLY, CDR2 FYNNEI. V gave up 8 bases and J gave up 7 bases; unmatched junction bases: 4. This CDR3 is built from 13 residues. In nucleotides, the CDR3 is TGTGCCAGCCGGACAGGGCGAAATTCACCCCTCCACTTT. The encoded protein is CASRTGRNSPLHF.

Many counts were recorded for this clonotype. The gene calls are TRBV15 and TRBJ1-4; 7 nucleotides match TRBD1. The CDR3 extends over 14 amino acids. J was trimmed by 9 bases and V by 4 bases; bases with no gene match: 8. Germline CDR1 and CDR2: LNHNV and YYDKDF (reference sequence). The CDR3: CATSTRTGIQKLFF. The CDR3 nucleotides read TGTGCCACCAGCACACGGACAGGAATACAAAAACTGTTTTTT. The full variable domain, its missing parts supplied by reference TRBV15 and TRBJ1-4, is DAMVIQNPRYQVTQFGKPVTLSCSQTLNHNVMYWYQQKSSQAPKLLFHYYDKDFNNEADTPDNFQSRRPNTSFCFLDIRSPGLGDTAMYLCATSTRTGIQKLFFGSGTQLSVL.

The V call is TRBV10-3, the J call TRBJ2-7, with TRBD1 matching 9 bases. This CDR3 spans 13 amino acids. In germline, CDR1 is ENHRY, CDR2 SYGVKD. Losses at the gene ends were 10 bases for V and 4 bases for J; bases not matched to a gene: 8. The CDR3 DNA follows: TGTGCCACCCGGGACAGGGAGACATACGAGCAGTACTTC. As protein: CATRDRETYEQYF.

As for this clonotype: This may arise from a read error, as a much more abundant clone is one base away. The CDR3 ends on some other residue instead of the conserved phenylalanine or tryptophan, so this is likely a read error. The rearrangement links TRBV20-1 to TRBJ2-1; TRBD2 is a possible D gene (6 bases). The CDR3 contains 15 residues. The germline CDR1 and CDR2 sequences are DFQATT and SNEGSKA (reference sequence). V was cut by 6 bases and J by 6 bases, with 21 bases left in between. In nucleotides, the CDR3 is TGCAGTGCCTCCCCGCCAAGACTAGTTCGCAATGAGCAGTTCCTC. Protein: CSASPPRLVRNEQFL.

The chain links TRBV7-9 to TRBJ1-2, with TRBD1 identical over 7 bases. CDR3 length equals 13 residues. V lost 6 bases to trimming and J lost 6 bases; unmatched junction nucleotides: 7. CDR1 SEHNR and CDR2 FQNEAQ come from the germline V gene (reference sequence). The chain's CDR3 is CASRQTGLDGYTF. For the CDR3, the DNA is TGTGCCAGCAGACAGACAGGGTTGGATGGCTACACCTTC.

This chain connects TRBV7-9 to TRBJ2-3; the D is unclear. This CDR3 has 15 amino acids. The germline gives CDR1 SEHNR, CDR2 FQNEAQ (reference sequence). Between the trimmed V and J ends, which lost 5 bases and 6 bases, there was a span of 18 bases. The CDR3 DNA follows: TGTGCCAGCAGCCCCACGCCTGGGATGATGGATACGCAGTATTTT. Amino acids: CASSPTPGMMDTQYF.